Each of the 28 T cell receptor beta chains below was sequenced from the same sample in a study of OX40 agonist ivuxolimab in advanced cancers. The table came from immunoSEQ multiplex PCR; TCRdb's copy has only in-frame clones and leaves some out. The data hold roughly 48,000 clones, with around 80% observed a single time. Sequences were derived from CD4+ or CD8+ T cells sorted from blood, sampled in a trial of the OX40 agonist ivuxolimab. The receptors derive from an adult with an advanced solid tumor such as melanoma, head and neck, liver or kidney cancer.

This clone occurred once. The chain combines TRBV5-1 with TRBJ1-5; D perhaps matches TRBD1 (6 bases). CDR1 and CDR2 from the germline V gene are SGHRS and YFSETQ. The CDR3 consists of 17 residues. Trimming removed 2 bases from V and 2 bases from J, with 17 bases in between. The CDR3 region has the DNA TGCGCCAGCAGCTTCGACCCCCAGGGGCAAGGCAATCAGCCCCAGCATTTT. Amino acids: CASSFDPQGQGNQPQHF.

This clone was recorded a few times. J is TRBJ1-1 and V is TRBV7-9; a weak D match, TRBD1 (5 bases). The CDR3 consists of 16 residues. Germline CDR1 reads SEHNR; CDR2 reads FQNEAQ (reference sequence). V lost 10 bases to trimming and J lost 1 base, with 22 bases between them. The CDR3 DNA reads as TGTGCCACTAGCATAAGTAGGGGCTTGGGGAACACTGAAGCTTTCTTT. Protein: CATSISRGLGNTEAFF. Complete variable domain (other parts from reference TRBV7-9 and TRBJ1-1): DTGVSQNPRHKITKRGQNVTFRCDPISEHNRLYWYRQTLGQGPEFLTYFQNEAQLEKSRLLSDRFSAERPKGSFSTLEIQRTEQGDSAMYLCATSISRGLGNTEAFFGQGTRLTVV.

The rearrangement uses TRBV29-1 and TRBJ2-5, with TRBD1 identical over 9 bases. After removal of 6 bases from V and 1 base from J, the junction contained 6 bases not matched to a gene. The CDR3 is 14 amino acids. From germline, CDR1 is SQVTM and CDR2 ANQGSEA. As DNA, the CDR3 is TGCAGCGTATGGGACAGGGCGCGCCAAGAGACCCAGTACTTC. It is translated as CSVWDRARQETQYF. Full variable domain (missing parts from reference TRBV29-1 and TRBJ2-5): SAVISQKPSRDICQRGTSLTIQCQVDSQVTMMFWYRQQPGQSLTLIATANQGSEATYESGFVIDKFPISRPNLTFSTLTVSNMSPEDSSIYLCSVWDRARQETQYFGPGTRLLVL.

This chain joins TRBV6-1 and TRBJ1-1, with D hard to call. The CDR3 totals 13 residues. Trimming cost V 7 bases and J 1 base, with 10 bases left between them. Germline V gene lookup returns CDR1 MNHNS and CDR2 SASEGT. The CDR3 DNA reads TGTGCCAGCATCGAAAACAGGAACACTGAAGCTTTCTTT. Residues: CASIENRNTEAFF.

This sequence joins TRBV29-1 and TRBJ2-5; D may match TRBD1 or TRBD2 (5 bases each). CDR3 size: 12 residues. CDR1 SQVTM and CDR2 ANQGSEA come from the germline V gene. Trimming took off 2 bases at V and 12 bases at J, with 16 bases between the two ends. The CDR3 here is CSVERLWDLKYF. The DNA for the CDR3 is TGCAGCGTTGAAAGGTTATGGGACCTGAAGTACTTC.

The chain employs TRBV9 and TRBJ2-2; D unresolved. The germline V gene has CDR1 SGDLS and CDR2 YYNGEE. Trimming removed 0 bases at V and 7 bases at J, with 16 bases between. The CDR3 is 16 residues long. In DNA form, the CDR3 reads TGTGCCAGCAGCGTAGATCCCCTCTTGCGTCACGGGGAGCTGTTTTTT. This sequence encodes CASSVDPLLRHGELFF.

The chain has TRBV30 and TRBJ1-1; 7 nucleotides agree with TRBD1. Germline loops: CDR1 GTSNPN, CDR2 SVGIG (reference sequence). The CDR3 is 14 amino acids. The junction had 10 bases not matched to a gene; V was cut back by 5 bases and J by 4 bases. CDR3 in DNA: TGTGCCTGGGAGTCGACAGGGATCGTCACTGAAGCTTTCTTT. Amino acid sequence: CAWESTGIVTEAFF.

The CDR3 region has the DNA TGTGCCAGCAGTTACCGTACAGGATGGAATGGCTACACCTTC. This codes for CASSYRTGWNGYTF. This chain joins TRBV6-5 and TRBJ1-2; a weak D match, TRBD1 (5 bases). Germline CDR1 reads MNHEY; CDR2 reads SVGAGI. Trimming took off 2 bases at V and 6 bases at J, with 13 bases between the two ends. The CDR3 is 14 amino acids.

This clone was detected a few times. V usage is TRBV5-4 and J usage is TRBJ2-7; possibly TRBD2 for D (6 bases). This CDR3 has 15 residues. The V end lost 1 base, the J end lost 3 bases, and 14 bases lay between the germline ends. CDR1 is SGHNT, CDR2 YYREEE, per germline (reference sequence). The CDR3 is CASSLNRGTDYEQYF. CDR3 in DNA: TGTGCCAGCAGCTTGAACCGGGGGACGGACTACGAGCAGTACTTC.

The CDR3 region is CAWRDRQGFNQPQHF. CDR3 in DNA: TGTGCCTGGAGGGACCGACAGGGCTTCAATCAGCCCCAGCATTTT. The chain is built from TRBV30 and TRBJ1-5; 7 bases are shared with TRBD1. V dropped 3 bases and J dropped 3; count of bases not matched to a gene: 8. The germline gives CDR1 GTSNPN, CDR2 SVGIG (reference sequence). This CDR3 region has 15 residues.

The chain is built from TRBV30 and TRBJ1-5; a weak D match, TRBD1 (6 bases). The germline V and J ends were trimmed by 5 bases and 4 bases, with 12 bases remaining between them. Germline CDR1 and CDR2: GTSNPN and SVGIG (reference sequence). This CDR3 contains 13 residues. The CDR3 nucleotides read TGTGCCTGGGAGGGGGGGGGAAATCAGCCCCAGCATTTT. It encodes CAWEGGGNQPQHF.

The rearrangement uses TRBV9 and TRBJ1-4, with 8 nucleotides matching TRBD1. Looked up from germline, CDR1 is SGDLS and CDR2 is YYNGEE. The CDR3 covers 16 residues. J was trimmed by 0 bases and V by 3 bases; bases with no gene match: 4. The CDR3 sequence: CASSAWTGTTNEKLFF. The CDR3 DNA reads TGTGCCAGCAGCGCCTGGACAGGGACAACTAATGAAAAACTGTTTTTT.

V gene TRBV10-3 combines with J gene TRBJ2-7; D uncertain. This CDR3 is 13 amino acids long. The V and J ends lost 9 bases and 1 base respectively, with 13 bases between them. CDR1 and CDR2 (germline): ENHRY, SYGVKD. The CDR3 bases are TGTGCCATAGCCACTGGGATGTCCTACGAGCAGTACTTC. This gives the protein CAIATGMSYEQYF.

The genes are TRBV2 and TRBJ1-3; weak D call: TRBD1 (5 bases). This CDR3 has 13 residues. Germline assignment: CDR1 SNHLY and CDR2 FYNNEI. V lost 6 bases to trimming and J lost 2 bases, with 8 bases between them. The CDR3 coding sequence is TGTGCCAGCAGACGGGGACCTGGAAACACCATATATTTT. It codes for CASRRGPGNTIYF.

V usage is TRBV30 and J usage is TRBJ2-1, with a possible D match to TRBD2 (6 bases). CDR3 length: 13 residues. Trimming stripped 4 bases from V and 16 bases from J, with 23 bases between. Germline V lookup: CDR1 GTSNPN, CDR2 SVGIG (reference sequence). The CDR3 reads CAWTPSGRGPAFF. As DNA, the CDR3 is TGTGCCTGGACCCCTTCTGGGCGGGGCCCCGCCTTCTTC.

This sequence joins TRBV6-4 and TRBJ2-6, with TRBD1 identical over 9 bases. The germline CDR1 and CDR2 sequences are MRHNA and SNTAGT. The J segment lost 1 base and the V segment lost 2 bases, leaving 9 bases of the junction unmatched. The CDR3 loop spans 19 amino acids. The CDR3 coding sequence is TGTGCCAGCAGTGACCGACCCCGGGACAGGGTGTCTGGGGCCAACGTCCTGACTTTC. Translating it yields CASSDRPRDRVSGANVLTF.

The V call is TRBV27, the J call TRBJ1-2; possibly TRBD1 for D (6 bases). The germline CDR1 and CDR2 sequences are MNHEY and SMNVEV (reference sequence). The CDR3 is 11 amino acids. With 7 bases removed from V and 7 bases from J, the gap between germline ends came to 10 bases. The CDR3 DNA follows: TGTGCCAGCACGGGGGGCTTTGGCTACACCTTC. This codes for CASTGGFGYTF.

This sequence joins TRBV12-5 and TRBJ2-7, with TRBD2 as a possible D gene (7 bases). This CDR3 is built from 16 residues. The V gene's germline CDR1 is LGHNT and CDR2 FRNRAP. With 0 bases removed from V and 2 bases from J, the gap between germline ends came to 14 bases. The CDR3 reads CASGLVEGGVAYEQYF. In DNA form, the CDR3 reads TGTGCTAGTGGTTTGGTAGAGGGGGGGGTCGCCTACGAGCAGTACTTC.

V and J are TRBV6-6 and TRBJ1-3; D gene ambiguous. Trimming stripped 2 bases from V and 9 bases from J, with 14 bases between. Germline loops: CDR1 MNHNY, CDR2 SVGAGI (reference sequence). The CDR3 is 14 amino acids. CDR3 in DNA: TGTGCCAGCAGTTACGAGCGCACTGGTGCCACCATATATTTT. Protein sequence: CASSYERTGATIYF.

The gene calls are TRBV6-6 and TRBJ2-5, with 8 bases fitting TRBD2. Trimming removed 6 bases from V and 5 bases from J; junction bases left unmatched: 8. Germline CDR1 and CDR2: MNHNY and SVGAGI (reference sequence). The CDR3 sequence is 14 residues long. This CDR3 is CASRSSGGWETQYF. In DNA form, the CDR3 reads TGTGCCAGCAGGTCAAGCGGGGGTTGGGAGACCCAGTACTTC.

The chain employs TRBV6-5 and TRBJ1-3, with D unresolved. The V gene's germline CDR1 is MNHEY and CDR2 SVGAGI. The CDR3 length is 14 residues. The V and J ends lost 2 bases and 2 bases respectively, with 7 bases between them. This CDR3 reads CASSYGAAGNTIYF. The CDR3 DNA reads as TGTGCCAGCAGTTACGGCGCAGCTGGAAACACCATATATTTT.

The chain links TRBV7-2 to TRBJ2-4; D perhaps matches TRBD1 (5 bases). Germline V gene sequence: CDR1 SGHTA, CDR2 FQGNSA. V was pared by 5 bases and J by 6 bases, with 14 bases between. The CDR3 runs to 14 residues. The CDR3 spells CASSPRQGVNIQYF. DNA for the CDR3: TGTGCCAGCAGCCCGCGGCAGGGTGTAAACATTCAGTACTTC.

The chain is built from TRBV19 and TRBJ2-5; D gene ambiguous. CDR3 length: 13 amino acids. Trimming cost V 5 bases and J 5 bases, with 12 bases left between them. Germline V gene sequence: CDR1 LNHDA, CDR2 SQIVND (reference sequence). In DNA form, the CDR3 reads TGTGCCAGTAGTCTCGGCTCCGGGGAGACCCAGTACTTC. Its translation is CASSLGSGETQYF.

This chain uses TRBV9 with TRBJ2-1; D might be TRBD2 (5 bases). Trimming stripped 1 base from V and 9 bases from J, with 8 bases between. The germline V gene has CDR1 SGDLS and CDR2 YYNGEE. The CDR3 has 12 amino acids. The DNA for the CDR3 is TGTGCCAGCAGCGTATCGGCGGGTGAGCAGTTCTTC. Its translation: CASSVSAGEQFF.

The sample holds one count of this clone. This chain joins TRBV7-9 and TRBJ2-7, with TRBD2 identical over 7 bases. CDR1 and CDR2 (germline): SEHNR, FQNEAQ (reference sequence). V was pared by 0 bases and J by 6 bases, with 11 bases of the junction left unmatched. The CDR3 is made up of 16 amino acids. The CDR3: CASSLALGGGPVEQYF. The CDR3, as DNA: TGTGCCAGCAGCTTAGCGCTGGGCGGGGGTCCGGTCGAGCAGTACTTC.

In this sample, this clone turned up once. The chain links TRBV7-2 to TRBJ2-1, with a tentative D call TRBD2 (7 bases). CDR1 is SGHTA and CDR2 is FQGNSA in the germline V gene. The V gene lost 1 base and the J gene lost 9 bases, with 16 bases spanning the gap. The CDR3 is 15 residues long. The CDR3 region has the DNA TGTGCCAGCAGCTTAGGCCCCGGGGGGCCAAGTGAGCAGTTCTTC. Amino acids: CASSLGPGGPSEQFF.

This chain uses TRBV19 with TRBJ1-4; a weak D match, TRBD1 (5 bases). The germline gives CDR1 LNHDA, CDR2 SQIVND (reference sequence). CDR3 size: 15 residues. Trimming removed 6 bases at V and 4 bases at J, with 15 bases between. The CDR3 DNA is TGTGCCAGTAGGCGTAACAGGCCCCGTAATGAAAAACTGTTTTTT. Translation: CASRRNRPRNEKLFF. Combining the CDR3 with reference TRBV19 and TRBJ1-4 gives the whole variable domain DGGITQSPKYLFRKEGQNVTLSCEQNLNHDAMYWYRQDPGQGLRLIYYSQIVNDFQKGDIAEGYSVSREKKESFPLTVTSAQKNPTAFYLCASRRNRPRNEKLFFGSGTQLSVL.

The chain uses TRBV5-1 and TRBJ2-2; D is possibly TRBD1 (6 bases). Germline assignment: CDR1 SGHRS and CDR2 YFSETQ. V dropped 0 bases and J dropped 1 base, with 7 bases sitting between them. CDR3 length: 15 amino acids. This CDR3 is CASSLGGQNTGELFF. As DNA, the CDR3 is TGCGCCAGCAGCTTGGGGGGACAGAACACCGGGGAGCTGTTTTTT.